This T cell receptor (beta chain) was recorded in a study of shared clonotypes between healthy human individuals. In the study overall: Three CD4 naive, three CD4 memory, two CD8 naive and one CD8 memory plate were used per donor.

The table came from immunoSEQ multiplex PCR; TCRdb's copy has only in-frame clones and leaves some out. Among around 88,000 clones listed, roughly two thirds were seen once. Study-level findings and limits: Researchers found naive subsets generally carried larger estimated richness than memory subsets. Researchers sampled only blood; tissue repertoires likely differ.

The germline gives CDR1 LNHDA, CDR2 SQIVND (reference sequence). V dropped 3 bases and J dropped 9; count of bases not matched to a gene: 7. This CDR3 is 13 amino acids long. This clone came up a few times. Its antigen is currently unknown. The rearrangement joins TRBV19 to TRBJ1-2; 7 bases map to TRBD1. Source material: memory CD8+ T cells sorted from blood. Indicated subset: CD45RO+ cells pooled with CCR7-negative TemRA cells. This TCR came from a man aged 30 to 45 in good health. DNA for the CDR3: TGTGCCAGTAGTATTGGGACAGTTCCGAGCTACACCTTC. Translating it yields CASSIGTVPSYTF.